Presented here are 21 T cell receptor beta chains from one specimen sequenced in a study of blood T cell repertoires in COVID-19. Generated by immunoSEQ multiplex PCR, the TCRdb table keeps only in-frame clones and is missing some. The sample holds under 300,000 clones, roughly 80% seen once. Material for sequencing was peripheral blood. The receptors were gathered from a human donor with COVID-19, enrolled during active disease. The donor label of this sample is uncertain.

The V gene is TRBV11-2, the J gene TRBJ2-2; D not resolved. Looked up from germline, CDR1 is SGHAT and CDR2 is FQNNGV. The CDR3 runs to 13 residues. V was pared by 1 base and J by 7 bases, with 7 bases between. The CDR3 region has the DNA TGTGCCAGCAGCTTAGCCAGTCTCGGGGAGCTGTTTTTT. This gives the protein CASSLASLGELFF.

This chain joins TRBV29-1 and TRBJ2-5; TRBD1 matches at 10 bases. This CDR3 spans 15 amino acids. The ends lost 7 bases at V and 2 bases at J; junction bases unmatched: 10. CDR1 is SQVTM, CDR2 ANQGSEA, per germline. The chain's CDR3 is CSARTGGVTQETQYF. CDR3 nucleotides: TGCAGCGCTCGGACAGGGGGAGTAACGCAAGAGACCCAGTACTTC. The complete variable domain, with remaining parts taken from reference TRBV29-1 and TRBJ2-5, reads SAVISQKPSRDICQRGTSLTIQCQVDSQVTMMFWYRQQPGQSLTLIATANQGSEATYESGFVIDKFPISRPNLTFSTLTVSNMSPEDSSIYLCSARTGGVTQETQYFGPGTRLLVL.

This clone was detected a few times. The CDR3 reads CASSPLGQGPSNYGYTF. DNA of the CDR3: TGTGCCAGCTCACCACTAGGACAGGGACCCTCTAACTATGGCTACACCTTC. The V and J genes are TRBV18 and TRBJ1-2, with TRBD1 identical over 8 bases. Germline V lookup: CDR1 KGHSH, CDR2 LQKENI. V shed 1 base, J shed 0 bases, and the junction held 7 bases outside the gene matches. CDR3 size: 17 residues. The complete variable domain, with remaining parts taken from reference TRBV18 and TRBJ1-2, reads NAGVMQNPRHLVRRRGQEARLRCSPMKGHSHVYWYRQLPEEGLKFMVYLQKENIIDESGMPKERFSAEFPKEGPSILRIQQVVRGDSAAYFCASSPLGQGPSNYGYTFGSGTRLTVV.

The rearrangement joins TRBV2 to TRBJ1-5; tentatively, D is TRBD1 (5 bases). Germline V gene lookup returns CDR1 SNHLY and CDR2 FYNNEI. CDR3 size: 14 residues. V lost 8 bases and J 3 bases, leaving 14 bases between the germline ends. The CDR3 DNA is TGTGCCAGCGACAGATCGGACCTCAATCAGCCCCAGCATTTT. Residues: CASDRSDLNQPQHF.

This sequence joins TRBV12-3 or TRBV12-4 and TRBJ2-1; a weak D match, TRBD1 (6 bases). The CDR3 totals 12 residues. Trimming took off 7 bases at V and 6 bases at J, with 10 bases between the two ends. The CDR3 spells CASNDRSNEQFF. The DNA for the CDR3 is TGTGCCAGCAACGACAGGTCCAATGAGCAGTTCTTC.

V and J are TRBV29-1 and TRBJ1-2; TRBD1 aligns across 9 bases. V lost 5 bases to trimming and J lost 4 bases; unmatched junction nucleotides: 5. CDR3 length: 13 residues. CDR1 and CDR2 from the germline V gene are SQVTM and ANQGSEA. This chain's CDR3 is CSVRQGEGYGYTF. CDR3 sequence (DNA): TGCAGCGTTCGACAGGGGGAAGGCTATGGCTACACCTTC.

The chain recombines TRBV2 with TRBJ1-1; D might be TRBD1 (5 bases). V was clipped by 7 bases and J by 4 bases, with 13 bases between them. CDR1 and CDR2 (germline): SNHLY, FYNNEI. The CDR3 extends over 13 amino acids. CDR3 amino acids: CASIFDGGTEAFF. The CDR3 bases are TGTGCCAGCATTTTTGACGGGGGCACTGAAGCTTTCTTT.

V is TRBV19 and J is TRBJ2-7; tentative D call: TRBD2 (5 bases). The CDR3 sequence is 12 residues long. The germline V gene has CDR1 LNHDA and CDR2 SQIVND (reference sequence). The V end was cut by 7 bases, the J end by 3 bases, with 10 bases between. The CDR3 bases are TGTGCCAGTACATCCAGCGGCTACGAGCAGTACTTC. It codes for CASTSSGYEQYF. The whole variable domain, filled in from reference TRBV19 and TRBJ2-7, reads DGGITQSPKYLFRKEGQNVTLSCEQNLNHDAMYWYRQDPGQGLRLIYYSQIVNDFQKGDIAEGYSVSREKKESFPLTVTSAQKNPTAFYLCASTSSGYEQYFGPGTRLTVT.

This sequence joins TRBV3-1 (or the pseudogene TRBV3-2) and TRBJ2-6; the D gene is possibly TRBD1 (6 bases). Per germline, CDR1 LGHDT and CDR2 YNNKEL (reference sequence). This CDR3 is built from 15 residues. The V and J ends lost 4 bases and 4 bases respectively, with 11 bases between them. CDR3 DNA sequence: TGTGCCAGCAGCCTACAGGGAAGCGGGGCCAACGTCCTGACTTTC. It codes for CASSLQGSGANVLTF.

This chain joins TRBV30 and TRBJ2-2, with a possible D match to TRBD2 (5 bases). CDR1 and CDR2 (germline): GTSNPN, SVGIG (reference sequence). CDR3 length equals 13 residues. The V and J ends lost 3 bases and 7 bases respectively, with 12 bases between them. CDR3 DNA: TGTGCCTGGAGCGCCGCGGGTGACGGGGAGCTGTTTTTT. It yields the protein CAWSAAGDGELFF.

The chain has TRBV12-3 or TRBV12-4 and TRBJ1-1; D not certain. V lost 2 bases and J 8 bases, leaving 12 bases between the germline ends. This CDR3 contains 13 residues. CDR3 DNA sequence: TGTGCCAGCAGTTTAACAGACCTTACGGAAGCTTTCTTT. Translated: CASSLTDLTEAFF.

V is TRBV5-4 and J is TRBJ2-1; 11 positions match TRBD2. CDR3 size: 14 residues. Germline lookup yields CDR1 SGHNT and CDR2 YYREEE (reference sequence). V trimming: 6 bases; J trimming: 5 bases; junction bases outside the gene matches: 4. CDR3 nucleotides: TGTGCCAGCAAGGGACTAGCGGCACACAATGAGCAGTTCTTC. Its protein is CASKGLAAHNEQFF.

The chain couples TRBV28 to TRBJ1-5, with TRBD1 as a possible D gene (5 bases). The CDR3 consists of 14 residues. Trimming pared 6 bases from V and 7 bases from J, leaving 16 bases between. CDR1 is MDHEN and CDR2 is SYDVKM in the germline V gene. The CDR3 DNA follows: TGTGCCAGCAGCCTCGGGGGGTCATGGCAGCCCCAGCATTTT. Amino acid sequence: CASSLGGSWQPQHF. Filled out from reference TRBV28 and TRBJ1-5, the complete variable domain reads DVKVTQSSRYLVKRTGEKVFLECVQDMDHENMFWYRQDPGLGLRLIYFSYDVKMKEKGDIPEGYSVSREKKERFSLILESASTNQTSMYLCASSLGGSWQPQHFGDGTRLSIL.

This clone appeared a single time. The chain combines TRBV29-1 with TRBJ2-3, with 8 bases lining up with TRBD1. The V and J ends lost 8 bases and 4 bases, in that order; junction bases with no gene match: 5. Per germline, CDR1 SQVTM and CDR2 ANQGSEA. The CDR3 runs to 12 residues. The CDR3 DNA reads as TGCAGCACCCGGACAGGGCCAGATACGCAGTATTTT. Amino acids: CSTRTGPDTQYF.

V gene TRBV18 combines with J gene TRBJ1-5, with D perhaps TRBD1 (5 bases). CDR3 length: 13 residues. V lost 5 bases to trimming and J lost 5 bases, with 10 bases between them. The V gene's germline CDR1 is KGHSH and CDR2 LQKENI. CDR3 nucleotide sequence: TGTGCCAGCTCAGTCACAGGAGATCAGCCCCAGCATTTT. As protein: CASSVTGDQPQHF.

The V and J genes are TRBV7-3 and TRBJ2-1; the match to TRBD1 covers 10 bases. V lost 6 bases, J lost 5 bases, and 13 bases stayed unmatched. The length of the CDR3 is 17 residues. The germline gives CDR1 SGHTA, CDR2 FQGTGA. Here the CDR3 reads CASSYDAPGQGNNEQFF. The CDR3 DNA follows: TGTGCCAGCAGTTATGACGCCCCGGGACAGGGGAACAATGAGCAGTTCTTC.

The chain has TRBV5-5 and TRBJ1-4; 8 bases map to TRBD1. Germline V gene lookup returns CDR1 SGHKS and CDR2 YYEKEE (reference sequence). The CDR3 runs to 15 residues. J was trimmed by 8 bases and V by 4 bases; bases with no gene match: 10. CDR3: CASSGLTGENEKLFF. The CDR3 DNA sequence: TGTGCCAGCAGCGGATTGACAGGGGAGAACGAAAAACTGTTTTTT.

The rearrangement uses TRBV5-1 and TRBJ2-2, with D unclear. V lost 4 bases and J lost 0, with 13 bases in between. Per germline, CDR1 SGHRS and CDR2 YFSETQ. The CDR3 is made up of 16 amino acids. CDR3 sequence: CASSDKVVTNTGELFF. The CDR3 DNA reads TGCGCCAGCAGCGACAAAGTGGTAACGAACACCGGGGAGCTGTTTTTT.

This clone occurred once. This rearrangement joins TRBV7-9 to TRBJ2-3; TRBD1 matches at 10 bases. The CDR3 covers 16 residues. V lost 5 bases, J lost 0 bases, and 5 bases stayed unmatched. Germline CDR1 reads SEHNR; CDR2 reads FQNEAQ (reference sequence). This chain's CDR3 is CASSHRQGASTDTQYF. CDR3 nucleotides: TGTGCCAGCAGCCATCGACAGGGGGCTAGCACAGATACGCAGTATTTT.

The rearrangement links TRBV21-1 to TRBJ2-1; the tabulated D call, TRBD2, remains unverified against the DNA. TRBV21-1 is designated a pseudogene. The CDR3 has 10 residues. The CDR3 region has the DNA TGTGCCAGCAGCAACGATGAGCAGTTCTTC. Translation: CASSNDEQFF.

J is TRBJ2-7 and V is TRBV3-1 (or the pseudogene TRBV3-2); 9 bases line up with TRBD2. Germline values: CDR1 LGHDT, CDR2 YNNKEL (reference sequence). This CDR3 is 21 amino acids long. The J segment lost 4 bases and the V segment lost 1 base, leaving 23 bases of the junction unmatched. The DNA of the CDR3 is TGTGCCAGCAGCCAAGCTGGGATGTCTCTAGCGGGACCATACCGCGCTTACGAGCAGTACTTC. Its translation: CASSQAGMSLAGPYRAYEQYF.